This note documents a single T cell receptor (beta chain) sequence. The identical CDR3 is also encoded by other nucleotide sequences in the sample. This CDR3 is built from 13 residues. Germline lookup yields CDR1 KGHSH and CDR2 LQKENI. V was trimmed by 4 bases and J by 2 bases, leaving 8 bases between them. Primers included in the PCR were 60 Vbeta and 13 Jbeta primers. Sequenced by immunoSEQ multiplex PCR; TCRdb stores in-frame clones only, minus some. The sample holds some 150,000 clones, approximately 84% seen once. The sample is drawn from a study of cytomegalovirus exposure and HLA in healthy donors.

The chain joins TRBV18 to TRBJ1-1, with D possibly matching TRBD1 (5 bases). This sequence was found in a man between 25 and 39 years old in good health and CMV-seropositive. The sample was PBMCs. CDR3 DNA sequence: TGTGCCAGCTCACTTGGACAAAACACTGAAGCTTTCTTT. It yields the protein CASSLGQNTEAFF.